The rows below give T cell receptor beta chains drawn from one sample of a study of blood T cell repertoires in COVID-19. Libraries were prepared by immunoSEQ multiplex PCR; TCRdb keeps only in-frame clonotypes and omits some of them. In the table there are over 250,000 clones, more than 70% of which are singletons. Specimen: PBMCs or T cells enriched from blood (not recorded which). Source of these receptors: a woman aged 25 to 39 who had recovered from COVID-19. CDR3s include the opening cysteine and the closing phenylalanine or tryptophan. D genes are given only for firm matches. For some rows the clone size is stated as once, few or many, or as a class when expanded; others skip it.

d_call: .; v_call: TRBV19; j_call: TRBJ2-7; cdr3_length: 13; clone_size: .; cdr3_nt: TGTGCCAGTAGTTTCAGGCTTTTCTACGAGCAGTACTTC; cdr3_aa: CASSFRLFYEQYF
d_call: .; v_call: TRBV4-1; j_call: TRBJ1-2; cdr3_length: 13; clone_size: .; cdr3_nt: TGCGCCAGCAGCCAACAACAGGGATCTGGCTACACCTTC; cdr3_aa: CASSQQQGSGYTF
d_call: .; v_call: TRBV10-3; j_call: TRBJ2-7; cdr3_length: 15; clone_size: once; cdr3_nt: TGTGCCTCCTCCCGGCGCGGGGAGGCCCCGGGCGAGCAGTACTTC; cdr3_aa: CASSRRGEAPGEQYF
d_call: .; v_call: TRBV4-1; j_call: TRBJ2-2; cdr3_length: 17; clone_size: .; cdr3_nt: TGCGCCAGCAGCCAAATCCCACTAGCCTCGGCGACCGGGGAGCTGTTTTTT; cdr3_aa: CASSQIPLASATGELFF
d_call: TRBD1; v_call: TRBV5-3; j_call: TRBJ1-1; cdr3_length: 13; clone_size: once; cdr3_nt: TGTGCCAGAAGCGTGGGACAGCACACTGAAGCTTTCTTT; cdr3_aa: CARSVGQHTEAFF
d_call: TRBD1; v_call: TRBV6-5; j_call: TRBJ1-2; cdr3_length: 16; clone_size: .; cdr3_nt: TGTGCCAGCAGTTCCAGAAACTGGGACAGAAACTATGGCTACACCTTC; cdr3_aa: CASSSRNWDRNYGYTF
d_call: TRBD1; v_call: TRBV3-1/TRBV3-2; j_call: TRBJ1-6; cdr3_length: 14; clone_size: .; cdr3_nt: TGTGCCAGCAGCTTCGGACAGGGGGGTTCACCCCTCCACTTT; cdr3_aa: CASSFGQGGSPLHF
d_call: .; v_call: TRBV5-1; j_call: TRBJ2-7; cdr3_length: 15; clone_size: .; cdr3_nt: TGCGCCAGCAGCTTGGCGGCAGGGGATTGGTACGAGCAGTACTTC; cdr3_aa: CASSLAAGDWYEQYF
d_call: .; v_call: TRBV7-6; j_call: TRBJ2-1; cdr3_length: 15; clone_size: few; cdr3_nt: TGTGCCAGCAGCTTAGGCGTAAGCTCCTACAATGAGCAGTTCTTC; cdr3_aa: CASSLGVSSYNEQFF
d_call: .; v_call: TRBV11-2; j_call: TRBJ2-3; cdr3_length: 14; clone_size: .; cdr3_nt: TGTGCCAGCACCCCCAGTTGGCTCACAGATACGCAGTATTTT; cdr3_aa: CASTPSWLTDTQYF
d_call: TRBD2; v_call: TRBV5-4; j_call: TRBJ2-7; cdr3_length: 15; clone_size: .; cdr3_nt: TGTGCCAGCAGCCATAGGACTAGCGGGGGCTACGAGCAGTACTTC; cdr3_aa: CASSHRTSGGYEQYF
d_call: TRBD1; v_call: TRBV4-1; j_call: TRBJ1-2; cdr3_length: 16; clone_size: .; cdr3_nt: TGCGCCAGCAGCCAAGATGGGCCCGGGCAGGGGGCGGGCTACACCTTC; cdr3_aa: CASSQDGPGQGAGYTF
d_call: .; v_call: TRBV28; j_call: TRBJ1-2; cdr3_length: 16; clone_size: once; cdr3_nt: TGTGCCAGCAGTTTAACTGACGTCTCCGCCCGGGATGGCTACACCTTC; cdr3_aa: CASSLTDVSARDGYTF
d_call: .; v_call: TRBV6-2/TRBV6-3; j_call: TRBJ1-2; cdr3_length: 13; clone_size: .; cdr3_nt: TGTGCCAGCAGTTACCAGGGCGGCTATGGCTACACCTTC; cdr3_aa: CASSYQGGYGYTF